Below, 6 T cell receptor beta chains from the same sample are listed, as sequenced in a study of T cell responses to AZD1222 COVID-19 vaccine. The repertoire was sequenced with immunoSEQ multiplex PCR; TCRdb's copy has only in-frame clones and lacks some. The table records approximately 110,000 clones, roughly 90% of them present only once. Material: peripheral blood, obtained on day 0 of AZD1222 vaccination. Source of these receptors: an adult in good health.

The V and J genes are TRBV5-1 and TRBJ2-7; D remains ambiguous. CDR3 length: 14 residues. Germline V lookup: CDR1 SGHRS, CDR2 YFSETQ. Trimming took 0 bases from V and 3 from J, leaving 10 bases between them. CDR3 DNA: TGCGCCAGCAGCTTGGCTACCTCAAACTACGAGCAGTACTTC. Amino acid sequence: CASSLATSNYEQYF.

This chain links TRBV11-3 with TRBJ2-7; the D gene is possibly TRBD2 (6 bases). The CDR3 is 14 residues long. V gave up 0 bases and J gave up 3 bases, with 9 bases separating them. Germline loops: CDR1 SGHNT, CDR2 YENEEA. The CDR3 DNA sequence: TGTGCCAGCAGCTTAGAGAGGCGGGGCTACGAGCAGTACTTC. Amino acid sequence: CASSLERRGYEQYF.

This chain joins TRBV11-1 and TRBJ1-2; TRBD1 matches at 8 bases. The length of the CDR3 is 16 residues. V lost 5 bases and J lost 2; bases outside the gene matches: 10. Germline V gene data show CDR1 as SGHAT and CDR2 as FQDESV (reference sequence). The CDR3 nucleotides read TGTGCCAGCAGCCCACTAGGGACAGGTCGGAACTATGGCTACACCTTC. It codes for CASSPLGTGRNYGYTF. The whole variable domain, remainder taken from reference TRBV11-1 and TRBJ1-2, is EAEVAQSPRYKITEKSQAVAFWCDPISGHATLYWYRQILGQGPELLVQFQDESVVDDSQLPKDRFSAERLKGVDSTLKIQPAELGDSAMYLCASSPLGTGRNYGYTFGSGTRLTVV.

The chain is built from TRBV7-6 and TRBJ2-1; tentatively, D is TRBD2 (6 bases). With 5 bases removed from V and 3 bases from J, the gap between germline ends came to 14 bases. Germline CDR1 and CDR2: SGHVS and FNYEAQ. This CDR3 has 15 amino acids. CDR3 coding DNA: TGTGCCAGCAGCGTTGTATCCGGGGGCTACAATGAGCAGTTCTTC. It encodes CASSVVSGGYNEQFF.

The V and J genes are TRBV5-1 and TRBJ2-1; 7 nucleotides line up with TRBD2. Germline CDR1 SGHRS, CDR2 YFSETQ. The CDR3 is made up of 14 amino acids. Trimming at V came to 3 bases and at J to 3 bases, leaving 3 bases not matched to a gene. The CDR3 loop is CASSSSSGYNEQFF. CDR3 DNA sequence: TGCGCCAGCAGCTCATCTAGCGGCTACAATGAGCAGTTCTTC.

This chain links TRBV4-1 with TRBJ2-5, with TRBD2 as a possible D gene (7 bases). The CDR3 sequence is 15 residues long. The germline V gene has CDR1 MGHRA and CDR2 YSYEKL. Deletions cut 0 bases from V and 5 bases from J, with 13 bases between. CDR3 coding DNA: TGCGCCAGCAGCCAAGACACGGGGGGCCTTGAGACCCAGTACTTC. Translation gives CASSQDTGGLETQYF.